One sample yielded the 20 T cell receptor beta chains listed below, sequenced in a study of early stage breast cancer tumors. Assay used: immunoSEQ multiplex PCR; TCRdb lists only in-frame clones, some missing. In the table there are 23,000 or so clones, approximately 67% of which are singletons. Source material: breast tumor tissue. The source of these receptors is a person in their sixties or seventies with breast cancer.

J is TRBJ1-1 and V is TRBV28; D remains ambiguous. This CDR3 comprises 13 residues. Trimming left V 10 bases short and J 10 bases short, with 22 bases between. Germline lookup yields CDR1 MDHEN and CDR2 SYDVKM. The CDR3 nucleotides are TGTGCCACCCATGGTGTCCGGGAGGAGGGAGCTTTCTTT. The encoded protein is CATHGVREEGAFF.

The J gene is TRBJ1-5, the V gene TRBV10-2; 10 bases are a match to TRBD1. Germline V gene lookup returns CDR1 WSHSY and CDR2 SAAADI. This CDR3 is 16 amino acids long. The V gene end was trimmed by 4 bases and the J gene end by 3 bases; junction bases not matched to a gene: 6. The CDR3 loop is CASSARDRGDNQPQHF. As DNA, the CDR3 is TGCGCCAGCAGTGCACGGGACAGGGGAGACAATCAGCCCCAGCATTTT.

The V gene is TRBV13, the J gene TRBJ2-3; no clear D gene. Germline V gene sequence: CDR1 PRHDT, CDR2 FYEKMQ (reference sequence). CDR3 length equals 17 residues. With 5 bases removed from V and 2 bases from J, the gap between germline ends came to 20 bases. CDR3 sequence: CASSPRRLALNTDTQYF. Written as DNA, the CDR3 is TGTGCCAGCAGCCCCCGGAGACTGGCGCTGAACACAGATACGCAGTATTTT.

The chain combines TRBV29-1 with TRBJ2-3; D remains ambiguous. The CDR3 is 12 residues long. Germline lookup yields CDR1 SQVTM and CDR2 ANQGSEA. V shed 8 bases and J shed 7 bases, with 16 bases lying between them. DNA of the CDR3: TGCAGCTCCATCCCTACAGCCCATACGCAGTATTTT. It specifies CSSIPTAHTQYF.

The V gene is TRBV5-8, the J gene TRBJ2-1; D is possibly TRBD2 (6 bases). Trimming left V 2 bases short and J 9 bases short, with 15 bases between. Looked up from germline, CDR1 is SGHTS and CDR2 is YDEGEE. The CDR3 contains 14 residues. In DNA, the CDR3 is TGTGCCAGCAGCTTAACGGGACTGCTCATTGAGCAGTTCTTC. It specifies CASSLTGLLIEQFF.

For the CDR3, the DNA is TGCGCCAGCAGAGGGACAGGGGGCGGCCAGCCCCAGCATTTT. Translation: CASRGTGGGQPQHF. This chain uses TRBV10-2 with TRBJ1-5, with TRBD1 matching over 12 bases. CDR3 length: 14 amino acids. Germline assignment: CDR1 WSHSY and CDR2 SAAADI. The junction had 4 bases not matched to a gene; V was cut back by 6 bases and J by 7 bases.

V and J are TRBV9 and TRBJ1-1, with a weak D call TRBD1 (5 bases). V lost 0 bases and J 3 bases, leaving 12 bases between the germline ends. From germline, CDR1 is SGDLS and CDR2 YYNGEE. The CDR3 extends over 15 amino acids. This chain's CDR3 is CASSVDPRADTEAFF. CDR3 DNA: TGTGCCAGCAGCGTAGATCCCAGGGCCGACACTGAAGCTTTCTTT.

The chain combines TRBV11-2 with TRBJ2-7, with D uncertain. The V end was cut by 6 bases, the J end by 7 bases, with 19 bases between. Per germline, CDR1 SGHAT and CDR2 FQNNGV. This CDR3 region has 14 residues. DNA for the CDR3: TGTGCCAGCAGTACGAACAGCAAAGTTGGGGAGCAGTACTTC. This sequence encodes CASSTNSKVGEQYF.

This clone was observed a handful of times. V gene TRBV28 combines with J gene TRBJ1-1; TRBD1 matches 7 bases. Germline loops: CDR1 MDHEN, CDR2 SYDVKM. V trimming: 6 bases; J trimming: 10 bases; junction bases outside the gene matches: 11. The CDR3 contains 13 residues. The CDR3 sequence: CASSLTRDSTAFF. The CDR3 DNA sequence: TGTGCCAGCAGCTTAACCCGGGACAGTACAGCTTTCTTT.

The chain combines TRBV23-1 with TRBJ2-7; 8 nucleotides line up with TRBD2. TRBV23-1 is classed as an ORF, of uncertain function. CDR3 length: 18 amino acids. J gave up 3 bases and V 4 bases, and 17 bases lay outside the gene matches. The CDR3 here is CASSPFLAGGRLGYEQYF. In DNA, the CDR3 is TGCGCCAGCAGTCCATTCCTAGCGGGCGGGAGGCTGGGCTACGAGCAGTACTTC.

V gene TRBV6-6 combines with J gene TRBJ1-1; D perhaps matches TRBD1 (6 bases). V gave up 2 bases and J gave up 4 bases, with 11 bases separating them. Germline CDR1 reads MNHNY; CDR2 reads SVGAGI (reference sequence). The CDR3 is 14 residues long. The CDR3 is CASSYGGLGTEAFF. For the CDR3, the DNA is TGTGCCAGCAGTTACGGGGGCCTGGGCACTGAAGCTTTCTTT.

In this sample, this clone turned up once. The chain recombines TRBV27 with TRBJ2-7; 9 nucleotides agree with TRBD1. CDR3 length: 14 amino acids. CDR1 and CDR2 from the germline V gene are MNHEY and SMNVEV (reference sequence). Trimming at V came to 4 bases and at J to 3 bases, leaving 4 bases not matched to a gene. CDR3 sequence (DNA): TGTGCCAGCAGTTCCTCGACAGGGGGCTACGAGCAGTACTTC. Translation gives CASSSSTGGYEQYF.

The rearrangement uses TRBV11-1 and TRBJ2-1; 8 bases agree with TRBD2. The CDR3 is 14 amino acids. The germline V gene encodes CDR1 SGHAT and CDR2 FQDESV (reference sequence). Trimming took 4 bases from V and 9 from J; bases not matched to a gene: 8. The CDR3: CASSSGLARGEQFF. The CDR3 DNA follows: TGTGCCAGCAGCTCCGGACTAGCTAGAGGTGAGCAGTTCTTC.

Only a few counts were recorded for this clone. The chain joins TRBV25-1 to TRBJ2-5; D may be TRBD1 (7 bases). The V end was cut by 6 bases, the J end by 5 bases, with 16 bases between. The CDR3 length is 14 residues. CDR1 and CDR2 (germline): MGHDK, SYGVNS. CDR3 region: CASRRRGAGETQYF. The CDR3 nucleotides are TGTGCCAGCAGACGCAGGGGGGCTGGCGAGACCCAGTACTTC.

This clone was seen only once. The chain employs TRBV7-9 and TRBJ2-1; 15 nucleotides line up with TRBD2. This CDR3 has 16 amino acids. In germline, CDR1 is SEHNR, CDR2 FQNEAQ (reference sequence). Unmatched junction bases numbered 6, after V lost 5 bases and J lost 7 bases. The CDR3 DNA sequence: TGTGCCAGCAGCCCGCAGGGACTAGCGGGAGGAAATGAGCAGTTCTTC. Residues: CASSPQGLAGGNEQFF.

V gene TRBV7-8 combines with J gene TRBJ2-7; the D gene is possibly TRBD1 (6 bases). Germline loops: CDR1 SGHVS, CDR2 FQNEAQ. The CDR3 is 16 residues long. Trimming shortened V by 6 bases and J by 4 bases, and 22 bases separated the two germline ends. For the CDR3, the DNA is TGTGCCAGCAGTCCAAGGGTGGGACACCTAAATTACGAGCAGTACTTC. Encoded protein: CASSPRVGHLNYEQYF.

This chain connects TRBV7-2 to TRBJ2-3; perhaps TRBD1 as D (5 bases). V gave up 1 base and J gave up 0 bases, with 14 bases separating them. Germline V gene lookup returns CDR1 SGHTA and CDR2 FQGNSA. This CDR3 is 17 amino acids long. The CDR3 DNA reads as TGTGCCAGCAGCTTAGATATGCAGGGAAACAGCACAGATACGCAGTATTTT. Encoded protein: CASSLDMQGNSTDTQYF.

This clone was counted a few times. The gene calls are TRBV19 and TRBJ1-2, with 7 nucleotides matching TRBD1. The CDR3 has 14 amino acids. Germline V gives CDR1 LNHDA, CDR2 SQIVND (reference sequence). After removal of 5 bases from V and 8 bases from J, the junction contained 11 bases not matched to a gene. CDR3 loop: CASSSSDRSGGYTF. The CDR3 bases are TGTGCCAGTAGTTCCTCGGACAGGAGCGGCGGCTACACCTTC.

This clone was seen many times. This chain links TRBV5-4 with TRBJ1-1; D gene ambiguous. Germline V gene data show CDR1 as SGHNT and CDR2 as YYREEE (reference sequence). The CDR3 loop spans 13 amino acids. V gave up 1 base and J gave up 0 bases, with 4 bases separating them. CDR3 nucleotides: TGTGCCAGCAGCTTGTCTCTGAACACTGAAGCTTTCTTT. Translated: CASSLSLNTEAFF.

V gene TRBV7-9 combines with J gene TRBJ1-3; D not certain. The V end lost 5 bases, the J end lost 0 bases, and 14 bases lay between the germline ends. Germline V CDR1 and CDR2: SEHNR, FQNEAQ (reference sequence). CDR3 length: 16 residues. The CDR3 region is CASSKEPGRSGNTIYF. CDR3 bases: TGTGCCAGCAGCAAGGAACCGGGTCGCTCTGGAAACACCATATATTTT.